The rows below give T cell receptor beta chains drawn from one sample of a study of T cells in Graves' hyperthyroidism and ophthalmopathy. A single record per CDR3 protein comes from TCRdb applying MiXCR to the multiplex PCR reads. There are around 450,000 distinct CDR3 sequences in the sample; around a sixth occur only once, and 12% to 15% lies in the top ten. Sequenced material: blood. The receptors derive from a woman aged 18-29 years with Graves' hyperthyroidism. Each CDR3 is given with its conserved first and last residue. D genes are given only for firm matches. The listing skips clone size in some rows; elsewhere it reads once, few, many or a size class.

abundance	v_gene	d_gene	j_gene	CDR3nt	CDR3aa
few	TRBV6-1	.	TRBJ2-7	TGTGCCAGTTCCAGGGGTGGGGAATACGAGCAGTACTTC	CASSRGGEYEQYF
many	TRBV6-5	.	TRBJ1-6	TGTGCCAGCAGTTACTCTAGGTTGGGCGATAATTCACCCCTCCACTTT	CASSYSRLGDNSPLHF
.	TRBV18	TRBD1	TRBJ2-5	TGTGCCAGCTCACCACTCTTCGGGACAGGGCAAGAGACCCAGTACTTC	CASSPLFGTGQETQYF
.	TRBV4-1	.	TRBJ1-1	TGCGCCAGCCGTTCTTCGGGGAACACTGAAGCTTTCTTT	CASRSSGNTEAFF
many	TRBV2	TRBD1	TRBJ2-1	TGTGCCAGCAGTCGGACAGGGCCCTCGGGGAATGAGCAGTTCTTC	CASSRTGPSGNEQFF
few	TRBV4-2	.	TRBJ1-6	TGTGCCAGCAGCCAAGATAGCGGTCTTTCCTATAATTCACCCCTCCACTTT	CASSQDSGLSYNSPLHF
.	TRBV11-2	TRBD1	TRBJ2-7	TGTGCCAGCACCCTAATCGGGACAGGGGGCAACGAGCAGTACTTC	CASTLIGTGGNEQYF
many	TRBV11-1	TRBD2	TRBJ2-3	TGTGCCAGCAGCCCGGGAGGGGCGCTCACAGATACGCAGTATTTT	CASSPGGALTDTQYF
.	TRBV7-8	.	TRBJ1-5	TGTGCCAGCAGCTTAGTGGACTCCCAGCCCCAGCATTTT	CASSLVDSQPQHF
few	TRBV6-2/TRBV6-3	.	TRBJ2-4	TGTGCCAGCAGTTGGGCAGGGCAAAACATTCAGTACTTC	CASSWAGQNIQYF
many	TRBV20-1	.	TRBJ1-1	TGCAGTGTGAGTAGGCAGGAAGCTTTCTTT	CSVSRQEAFF
many	TRBV3-1	TRBD2	TRBJ2-3	TGTGCCAGCAGCCACTCGCCGGGAACTAGCGGGGGGGGAGCAGATACGCAGTATTTT	CASSHSPGTSGGGADTQYF
many	TRBV12-3/TRBV12-4	TRBD2	TRBJ2-1	TGTGCCAGCAGTTCGTCTAGCGGGGGGGTTGGTGAGCAGTTCTTC	CASSSSSGGVGEQFF
.	TRBV10-2	.	TRBJ1-1	TGCGCCAGCAGTACTAATCAGGGGTCAGTCGCTGAAGCTTTCTTT	CASSTNQGSVAEAFF
few	TRBV5-1	TRBD2	TRBJ2-3	TGCGCCAGCAGCTTGGGAGTAGCGGGAGGGCACGATACGCAGTATTTT	CASSLGVAGGHDTQYF
.	TRBV6-4	.	TRBJ1-1	TGTGCCAGCAGTGAAAGGGGGGGATTGAACACTGAAGCTTTCTTT	CASSERGGLNTEAFF
few	TRBV7-2	TRBD1	TRBJ2-3	TGTGCCAGCAGCCTCTCGACAGGGGAGACAGATACGCAGTATTTT	CASSLSTGETDTQYF
many	TRBV9	TRBD1	TRBJ2-7	TGTGCCAGCGGCTCGGGACAGCCCTACGAGCAGTACTTC	CASGSGQPYEQYF
once	TRBV19	TRBD1	TRBJ1-5	TGTGCCAGTAGTATTGGGACAGGGCAAAATCAGCCCCAGCATTTT	CASSIGTGQNQPQHF
.	TRBV6-1	TRBD1	TRBJ2-7	TGTGCCAGCAGTCCTCGAGGGACAGGGTACGGCGAGCAGTACTTC	CASSPRGTGYGEQYF
.	TRBV20-1	TRBD1	TRBJ1-3	TGCAGTGCTAGAGATGCGGACAGGGGTTCTGGAAACACCATATATTTT	CSARDADRGSGNTIYF
.	TRBV20-1	.	TRBJ2-7	TGCAGTGCTAGGTACTCCGAGCAGTACTTC	CSARYSEQYF
many	TRBV27	.	TRBJ2-7	TGTGCCAGCAGTCCCCTCCCCGGTGGGGATACCTACGAGCAGTACTTC	CASSPLPGGDTYEQYF
few	TRBV19	.	TRBJ1-1	TGTGCCAGTAGTATCGGGGGGCAGCTAAACACTGAAGCTTTCTTT	CASSIGGQLNTEAFF
.	TRBV4-2	.	TRBJ1-2	TGTGCCAGCAGCCAAGTCCCAGGAGACCTATCTCTCAACTATGGCTACACCTTC	CASSQVPGDLSLNYGYTF
many	TRBV28	.	TRBJ1-5	TGTGCCAGCAGTTTAATTGGGACTCGTCAGCCCCAGCATTTT	CASSLIGTRQPQHF
few	TRBV20-1	.	TRBJ2-1	TGCAGTGCTAGAGGGTCTAGCGCTGGGTCCCACAATGAGCAGTTCTTC	CSARGSSAGSHNEQFF
.	TRBV9	.	TRBJ2-2	TGTGCCAGCAGCGTAGGGGGGGACACCGGGGAGCTGTTTTTT	CASSVGGDTGELFF
many	TRBV27	.	TRBJ2-5	TGTGCCAGCAGTTTCCAAGACGGAGACCAAGAGACCCAGTACTTC	CASSFQDGDQETQYF
many	TRBV2	.	TRBJ1-1	TGTGCCAGCAGCAACAATTGGGGGACTGAAGCTTTCTTT	CASSNNWGTEAFF
.	TRBV12-3/TRBV12-4	TRBD1	TRBJ1-2	TGTGCCAGCAGCCAGGGGGTAGGGATTTATGGCTACACCTTC	CASSQGVGIYGYTF
.	TRBV20-1	TRBD2	TRBJ2-1	TGCAGTGCGAGAGTCGGGACTAGCCTCAACAATGAGCAGTTCTTC	CSARVGTSLNNEQFF
.	TRBV3-1	.	TRBJ2-7	TGTGCCAGCAGCCAAGAGGGGTGGCTCCGAACCTCCTCCTACGAGCAGTACTTC	CASSQEGWLRTSSYEQYF
.	TRBV19	.	TRBJ1-5	TGTGCCAGTAGTATGTCCGGGGGGCTTAGACAGCCCCAGCATTTT	CASSMSGGLRQPQHF
many	TRBV20-1	TRBD2	TRBJ2-1	TGCAGTGCTGGGCGGGGGGACTACAATGAGCAGTTCTTC	CSAGRGDYNEQFF
many	TRBV5-1	.	TRBJ1-6	TGCGCCAGCAGGAGAACAGACCCGAATAATTCACCCCTCCACTTT	CASRRTDPNNSPLHF
many	TRBV2	.	TRBJ2-1	TGTGCCAGCAGATACGACAGCTACAATGAGCAGTTCTTC	CASRYDSYNEQFF
many	TRBV11-2	TRBD1	TRBJ1-1	TGTGCCAGCTGGGAGGGGGCAGGAGGTACTGAAGCTTTCTTT	CASWEGAGGTEAFF
.	TRBV4-2	.	TRBJ2-3	TGTGCCAGCAGCCAAGGACGCCTGGAGCGATCTCATACGCAGTATTTT	CASSQGRLERSHTQYF
many	TRBV12-3/TRBV12-4	.	TRBJ2-3	TGTGCCAGCAGTTTTTACGCAGGGTCAGGAGATACGCAGTATTTT	CASSFYAGSGDTQYF